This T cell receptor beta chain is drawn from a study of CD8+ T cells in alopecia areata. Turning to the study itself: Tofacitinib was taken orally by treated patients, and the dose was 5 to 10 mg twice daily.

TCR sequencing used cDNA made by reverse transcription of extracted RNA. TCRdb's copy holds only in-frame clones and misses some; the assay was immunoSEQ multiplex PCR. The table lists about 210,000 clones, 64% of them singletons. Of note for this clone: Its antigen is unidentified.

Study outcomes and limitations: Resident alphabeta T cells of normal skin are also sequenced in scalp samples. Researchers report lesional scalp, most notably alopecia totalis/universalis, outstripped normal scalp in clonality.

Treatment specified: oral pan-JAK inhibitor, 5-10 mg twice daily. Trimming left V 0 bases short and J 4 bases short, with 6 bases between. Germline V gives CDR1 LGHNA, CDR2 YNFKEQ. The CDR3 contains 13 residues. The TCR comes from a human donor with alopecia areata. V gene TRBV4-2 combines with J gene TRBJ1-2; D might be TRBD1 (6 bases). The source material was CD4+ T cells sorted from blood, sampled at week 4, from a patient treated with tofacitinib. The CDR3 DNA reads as TGTGCCAGCAGCCAAGAACAGGGCTATGGCTACACCTTC. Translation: CASSQEQGYGYTF.